The clone carrying this TCR beta chain was observed once. The CDR3 sequence is 14 residues long. The germline V gene has CDR1 MDHEN and CDR2 SYDVKM. Trimming removed 6 bases from V and 7 bases from J, with 16 bases in between. The record originates from a study of blood T cell repertoires in COVID-19. On the study more broadly: Samples of COVID-19 (acute and convalescent) were obtained from the United States, Italy and Spain. In each case, the material was cDNA or gDNA derived from T cells, B-cell-depleted T cells, or PBMCs.

In the study's own analysis: Amplification with reference gene primers provided the estimates of nucleated cell counts. Assay: immunoSEQ multiplex PCR; the TCRdb copy retains only in-frame clones and omits some. V, J and clone size reflect that table, while D and trimming were determined from the DNA. The sample records some 200,000 clones, approximately 90% being singletons. This rearrangement joins TRBV28 to TRBJ2-1; possible D gene TRBD2, 5 bases. The receptor comes from a man aged 35 to 55 with active or convalescent COVID-19. Sequencing was carried out using peripheral blood. The CDR3 protein is CASSALAGLNEQFF. The CDR3 DNA is TGTGCCAGCAGCGCCCTAGCCGGGTTGAATGAGCAGTTCTTC.